This T cell receptor beta chain was sequenced in a study of beta chain features in type 1 diabetes. Study-wide results and caveats: Among patients, naive, central memory and Treg TCRB repertoires appeared more similar than among healthy donors. Among type 1 diabetes patients, VDJ junctions had fewer insertions and more deletions.

Trimming shortened V by 2 bases and J by 4 bases, and 11 bases separated the two germline ends. The CDR3 has 14 residues. Germline CDR1 SGHVS, CDR2 FNYEAQ. Points on this clone: Its antigen is unknown.

As every portion of the isolated RNA was reverse transcribed, the sequencing read expressed TCRB transcripts. Average reads for naive, central memory and regulatory T cell samples were several million. Data came from immunoSEQ multiplex PCR; TCRdb stores just in-frame clones and leaves some out. The sample has some 180,000 clones; approximately 13% are singletons. Purity (above 95%) was reached by all sorted populations. V gene TRBV7-6 combines with J gene TRBJ2-5; D ambiguous. This receptor was obtained from a woman between 18 and 29 years old in good health. The specimen was central memory CD4+ T cells from blood. The CDR3 DNA follows: TGTGCCAGCAGCTTAACCAGTTCTGGAGAGACCCAGTACTTC. Translating it yields CASSLTSSGETQYF.